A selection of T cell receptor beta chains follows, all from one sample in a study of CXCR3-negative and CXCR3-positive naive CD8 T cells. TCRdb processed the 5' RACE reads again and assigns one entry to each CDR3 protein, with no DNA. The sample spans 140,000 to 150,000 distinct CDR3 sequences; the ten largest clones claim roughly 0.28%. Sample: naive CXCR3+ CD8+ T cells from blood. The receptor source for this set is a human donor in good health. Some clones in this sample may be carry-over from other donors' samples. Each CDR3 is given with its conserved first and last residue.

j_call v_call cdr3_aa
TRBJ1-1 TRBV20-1 CSAQDRVSTEAFF
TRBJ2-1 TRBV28 CASSLANEQFF
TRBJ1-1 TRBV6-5 CASSYGPGNTEAFF
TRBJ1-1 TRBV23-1 CASTGHPCTEAFF
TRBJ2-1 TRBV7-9 CASSLIGSSGDSYNEQFF
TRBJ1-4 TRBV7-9 CASSPPAREKLFF
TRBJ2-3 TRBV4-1 CASSQVTADTQYF
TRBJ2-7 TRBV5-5 CASSLDWAGATYEQYF
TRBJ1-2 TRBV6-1 CASSADMNYGYTF
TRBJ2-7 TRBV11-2 CASSPRGWGTLYEQYF
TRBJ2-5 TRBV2 CASKGLAGEAETQYF
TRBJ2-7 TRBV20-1 CSARDYSTGDSSYEQYF
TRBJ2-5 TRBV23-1 CASGPRTLQETQYF
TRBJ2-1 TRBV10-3 CAISELGLAGYNNEQFF
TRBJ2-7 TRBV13 CASSLGRSRYEQYF
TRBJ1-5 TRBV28 CASSYRGSQPQHF
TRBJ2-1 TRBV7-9 CASSSTTSGSGNEQFF
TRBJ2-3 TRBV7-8 CASSTGYGTDTQYF
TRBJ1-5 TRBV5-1 CASSLEGLLQPQHF
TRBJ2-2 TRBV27 CTTRQGIDTGELFF
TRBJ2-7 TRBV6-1 CASSGDRGPYEQYF
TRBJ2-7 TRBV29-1 CSVSTGFEQYF
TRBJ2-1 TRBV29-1 CSVYRETLNEQFF
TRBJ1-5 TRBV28 CASSPPGTRGWQGQPQHF
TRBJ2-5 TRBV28 CASSPTGGWGETQYF
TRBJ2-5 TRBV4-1 CASSQDWPGDQETQYF
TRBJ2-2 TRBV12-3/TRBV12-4 CASTDSRGGLTGELFF
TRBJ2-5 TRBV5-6 CASSVGQGAVETQYF
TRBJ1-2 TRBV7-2 CASSRPARGYGYTF
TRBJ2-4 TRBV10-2 CASSEHKAAGKNIQYF
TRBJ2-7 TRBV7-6 CASSLSQGTEQYF
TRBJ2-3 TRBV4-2 CASSQDRGPDTQYF
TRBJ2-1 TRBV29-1 CSVDWVLAWEDNEQFF
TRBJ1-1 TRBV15 CATSSLQMNTEAFF
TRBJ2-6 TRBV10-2 CASSELHTSQGAKGANVLTF
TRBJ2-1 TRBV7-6 CASTLVPGAPGRSYNEQFF
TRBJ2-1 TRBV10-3 CAISEPGRGARDEQFF
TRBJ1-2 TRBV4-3 CASSLSRGDGYTF
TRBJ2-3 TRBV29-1 CSVVGGQGIDTQYF
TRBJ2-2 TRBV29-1 CSGRRGQDTGELFF
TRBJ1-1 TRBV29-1 CSAVGPGGLTEAFF
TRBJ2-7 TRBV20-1 CSARDPQGLPGEQYF
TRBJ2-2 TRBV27 CASSTRLAANTGELFF
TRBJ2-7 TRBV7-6 CASSLNEGANYEQYF
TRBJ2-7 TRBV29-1 CSVEDQPFSYEQYF
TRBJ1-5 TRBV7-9 CASSLGGDNQPQHF
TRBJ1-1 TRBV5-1 CASRSAGTEAFF
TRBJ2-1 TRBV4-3 CASSPGTSGVNEQFF
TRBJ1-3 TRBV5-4 CASSSGTPGNTIYF
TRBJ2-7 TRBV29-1 CSVTVPGPLGEQYF
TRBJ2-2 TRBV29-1 CSVEASGLGTGELFF
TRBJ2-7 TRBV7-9 CASRFEGSEQYF
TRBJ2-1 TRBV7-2 CASRFTAGLEQFF
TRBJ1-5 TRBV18 CASSRQDGKPQHF
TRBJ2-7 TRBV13 CASSPQGRVPEQYF